This TCR beta chain is from a study of cytomegalovirus exposure and HLA in healthy donors. Study-level information: There were approximately 85 million unique TCRs (from HLA-typed donors) in an early data release. Findings and limits, study-wide: Many donors carried some public TCRs, although rarity characterized most TCR sequences.

Use of 60 Vbeta and 13 Jbeta primers characterized the PCR. Data came from immunoSEQ multiplex PCR; TCRdb stores just in-frame clones and leaves some out. This table holds about 200,000 clones, roughly 80% found once. This clone was seen only a few times. Its antigen remains unidentified. This clonotype originated in a woman in her thirties or forties in good health and CMV-seronegative. The specimen sequenced was PBMCs.

CDR3: CASSFPGEKLFF. CDR3 DNA sequence: TGTGCCAGCAGTTTTCCGGGGGAAAAACTGTTTTTT. J is TRBJ1-4 and V is TRBV27, with D unresolved. The CDR3 has 12 amino acids. Trimming left V 3 bases short and J 8 bases short, with 7 bases between. CDR1 is MNHEY, CDR2 SMNVEV, per germline (reference sequence).